Shown below are 30 T cell receptor beta chains from a single sample sequenced in a study of glioma-infiltrating T cells. Amplification of TCR alpha and beta CDR3 regions from RNA used iRepertoire nested multiplex PCR. TCRdb reprocessed the multiplex PCR reads with MiXCR, giving one entry per CDR3 protein. The sample records 300,000 to 450,000 distinct CDR3 sequences, around 45% being singletons. The sequenced sample consisted of glioma tissue, nonneoplastic brain tissue, or PBMCs (not recorded which). These receptors were collected from a human donor with low-grade glioma or glioblastoma, undergoing nonglioma brain surgery, or in good health (not recorded which).

About this clonotype: A much larger clone is a single base away; this may be a read error. V is TRBV28 and J is TRBJ1-1, with D hard to call. The CDR3 contains 13 residues. Germline CDR1 reads MDHEN; CDR2 reads SYDVKM. As DNA, the CDR3 is TGTGCCAGCAGGCTAGTTAGGAACACTGAAGCTTCCTTT. Its translation is CASRLVRNTEASF. The complete variable domain, with remaining parts taken from reference TRBV28 and TRBJ1-1, reads DVKVTQSSRYLVKRTGEKVFLECVQDMDHENMFWYRQDPGLGLRLIYFSYDVKMKEKGDIPEGYSVSREKKERFSLILESASTNQTSMYLCASRLVRNTEASFGQGTRLTVV.

Comments on this clonotype: This may be a read error, as it is one base from a much larger clone. This rearrangement joins TRBV28 to TRBJ2-7; possibly TRBD2 for D (7 bases). Trimming cost V 5 bases and J 0 bases, with 17 bases left between them. The CDR3 spans 16 residues. Germline loops: CDR1 MDHEN, CDR2 SYDVKM. CDR3: CASSPLAFRGSYEQYF. CDR3 nucleotide sequence: TGTGCCAGCAGTCCACTAGCGTTCAGGGGCTCCTACGAGCAGTACTTC.

Points on this clonotype: A read error may explain this, as a much larger clone is one base away. Given the absence of the conserved phenylalanine or tryptophan at the CDR3 end, a read error is likely. The chain is built from TRBV20-1 and TRBJ2-7; D unclear. CDR1 and CDR2 from the germline V gene are DFQATT and SNEGSKA (reference sequence). This CDR3 has 14 residues. Trimming cost V 0 bases and J 3 bases, with 12 bases left between them. The CDR3 region is CSAREALPLYEQYL. The DNA for the CDR3 is TGCAGTGCTAGAGAAGCTCTACCCCTCTACGAGCAGTACCTC.

On this clonotype itself: One base away lies a much larger clone, so this may be a sequencing read error. The chain links TRBV27 to TRBJ2-7; a possible D gene is TRBD2 (6 bases). This CDR3 is 13 amino acids long. CDR1 is MNHEY and CDR2 is SMNVEV in the germline V gene (reference sequence). The CDR3 nucleotides are TGTGCCAGCCTTGGGACTGACCCCTACGAGCAGTGCTTC. It is translated as CASLGTDPYEQCF.

This chain links TRBV6-1 with TRBJ1-1; unclear D gene. Trimming took 6 bases from V and 4 from J, leaving 9 bases between them. The CDR3 covers 12 residues. Germline CDR1 is MNHNS and CDR2 is SASEGT. The CDR3 bases are TGTGCCAGCAGAACATGGGGCACTGAAGCTTTCTTT. Translating gives CASRTWGTEAFF.

This clonotype occurred once. Possible read error: a much larger clone is one base away. This chain uses TRBV6-1 with TRBJ2-5; 8 bases agree with TRBD2. V was pared by 5 bases and J by 7 bases, with 15 bases of the junction left unmatched. This CDR3 has 16 residues. Germline CDR1 is MNHNS and CDR2 is SASEGT. CDR3 sequence (DNA): TGTGCCAGCAGTCGTTTTGGGCGGGAGGAGGGAGGGACCCAGTACTTC. Encoded protein: CASSRFGREEGGTQYF.

This clonotype was observed at least ten times. The rearrangement joins TRBV6-1 to TRBJ2-7, with D perhaps TRBD2 (5 bases). Trimming removed 6 bases at V and 4 bases at J, with 16 bases between. The CDR3 is 14 amino acids. Germline CDR1 MNHNS, CDR2 SASEGT. The CDR3, as DNA: TGTGCCAGCAGCCCCACAGCGGTAGGGTACGAGCAGTACTTC. Its protein is CASSPTAVGYEQYF.

As to this clonotype: A much larger clone differs by one base, so this may be a read error. The rearrangement uses TRBV20-1 and TRBJ2-7; weak D call: TRBD2 (6 bases). Looked up from germline, CDR1 is DFQATT and CDR2 is SNEGSKA (reference sequence). The CDR3 sequence is 16 residues long. CDR3 in DNA: TGCAGTGGTAGAGAGTTCCGCGGAGGGAGAGTATACGAGCAGTACTTC. This encodes CSGREFRGGRVYEQYF.

Points on this clonotype: It may be a read error: a sequence one base away is much more abundant. The chain links TRBV4-1 to TRBJ1-1, with D possibly being TRBD1 (5 bases). The germline V gene has CDR1 MGHRA and CDR2 YSYEKL. CDR3 length equals 14 residues. The V gene lost 6 bases and the J gene lost 3 bases, with 14 bases spanning the gap. The CDR3 nucleotides are TGCGCCAGCAGGCAGGGAATCTGGTACACTGAAGCTTTCTTT. Translated: CASRQGIWYTEAFF.

J is TRBJ1-2 and V is TRBV4-2; TRBD1 is a possible D gene (5 bases). Looked up from germline, CDR1 is LGHNA and CDR2 is YNFKEQ. The V end was cut by 2 bases, the J end by 2 bases, with 15 bases between. The CDR3 loop spans 16 amino acids. DNA of the CDR3: TGTGCCAGCAGCCAAATACCCCAGGGCAAGAACTATGGCTACACCTTC. Its protein product is CASSQIPQGKNYGYTF.

The V call is TRBV4-2, the J call TRBJ2-7; D is undetermined. V shed 3 bases and J shed 0 bases, with 15 bases lying between them. CDR1 and CDR2 from the germline V gene are LGHNA and YNFKEQ. This CDR3 region has 16 residues. The CDR3 region is CASSQAGLLSSYEQYF. The CDR3, as DNA: TGTGCCAGCAGCCAGGCCGGCCTACTAAGCTCCTACGAGCAGTACTTC.

The chain couples TRBV28 to TRBJ2-7; 7 positions match TRBD1. This CDR3 comprises 14 residues. Germline assignment: CDR1 MDHEN and CDR2 SYDVKM. V was pared by 6 bases and J by 1 base, with 6 bases of the junction left unmatched. The CDR3 sequence is CASSRDSISYEQYF. The CDR3, as DNA: TGTGCCAGCAGCCGGGACAGCATATCCTACGAGCAGTACTTC.

This clonotype has ten or more counts. The chain links TRBV6-2 or TRBV6-3 to TRBJ2-1, with 8 bases lining up with TRBD1. V shed 4 bases, J shed 1 base, and the junction held 12 bases outside the gene matches. The CDR3 covers 18 residues. The germline CDR1 and CDR2 sequences are MNHEY and SVGEGT. This CDR3 is CASSFPNTGGSSYNEQFF. For the CDR3, the DNA is TGTGCCAGCAGTTTTCCTAACACAGGGGGGAGTTCCTACAATGAGCAGTTCTTC.

This clonotype is a singleton in its sample. This could be a read error, since a much larger clone is one nucleotide away. The rearrangement joins TRBV27 to TRBJ2-3; no definite D call. The CDR3 totals 14 residues. Germline V gene data show CDR1 as MNHEY and CDR2 as SMNVEV (reference sequence). V gave up 5 bases and J gave up 4 bases, with 13 bases separating them. CDR3 amino acids: CASSPVVGSDTQYF. The CDR3 nucleotides read TGTGCCAGCAGTCCGGTGGTCGGTTCAGATACGCAGTATTTT.

V and J are TRBV10-3 and TRBJ1-1; D might be TRBD1 (5 bases). The germline V gene has CDR1 ENHRY and CDR2 SYGVKD. This CDR3 spans 14 amino acids. The V end was cut by 4 bases, the J end by 1 base, with 10 bases between. In DNA form, the CDR3 reads TGTGCCATCAGTGCCACGGGGGGGAACACTGAAGCTTTCTTT. It translates to CAISATGGNTEAFF.

This clonotype was observed at least ten times. This chain uses TRBV6-1 with TRBJ1-1, with D unresolved. The ends were cut back, 6 bases at V and 2 bases at J, with 10 bases in the middle. This CDR3 region has 13 residues. In germline, CDR1 is MNHNS, CDR2 SASEGT. The CDR3 coding sequence is TGTGCCAGCAGAAACAGCGGAAACACTGAAGCTTTCTTT. As protein: CASRNSGNTEAFF.

Worth noting for this clonotype: This may be a read error, as it is one base from a much larger clone. CDR3 sequence (DNA): TGTGCCAGCAGTGAACGGGAGGACCGCTACGAGCAGTACTTC. This encodes CASSEREDRYEQYF. This chain joins TRBV25-1 and TRBJ2-7; TRBD2 agrees at 7 bases. The junction had 4 bases not matched to a gene; V was cut back by 2 bases and J by 3 bases. Germline V gene data show CDR1 as MGHDK and CDR2 as SYGVNS. The CDR3 sequence is 14 residues long.

This clonotype has at least ten counts. The V and J genes are TRBV27 and TRBJ2-3; D is unclear. This CDR3 spans 14 amino acids. The V end was cut by 7 bases, the J end by 2 bases, with 13 bases between. Germline CDR1 MNHEY, CDR2 SMNVEV (reference sequence). As DNA, the CDR3 is TGTGCCAGCAAGATGGTCAGCGCCACAGATACGCAGTATTTT. Translated, it gives CASKMVSATDTQYF.

In this sample, this clonotype turned up once. The gene calls are TRBV11-2 and TRBJ1-5; 11 positions match TRBD1. Germline trimming cut 1 base from V and 5 bases from J; bases unmatched to any gene: 4. The germline gives CDR1 SGHAT, CDR2 FQNNGV. The CDR3 runs 16 residues. The CDR3 region has the DNA TGTGCCAGCAGCTTAGGGCCGGGACAGGGGGATCAGCCCCAGCATTTT. As protein: CASSLGPGQGDQPQHF.

This clonotype was counted once. This chain uses TRBV7-3 with TRBJ2-3; D is uncertain. The ends were cut back, 6 bases at V and 5 bases at J, with 12 bases in the middle. The length of the CDR3 is 13 residues. In germline, CDR1 is SGHTA, CDR2 FQGTGA. The CDR3 DNA reads TGTGCCAGCAGTACCACCCTGAGAGATACGCAGTATTTT. It yields the protein CASSTTLRDTQYF.

At least ten counts were recorded for this clonotype. The chain combines TRBV20-1 with TRBJ1-5; no reliable D call. The CDR3 spans 13 residues. CDR1 is DFQATT and CDR2 is SNEGSKA in the germline V gene (reference sequence). Trimming took off 5 bases at V and 5 bases at J, with 13 bases between the two ends. CDR3 in amino acids: CSADNGWDQPQHF. The CDR3 bases are TGCAGTGCTGACAACGGATGGGATCAGCCCCAGCATTTT.

Concerning this clonotype itself: A read error may be the cause here, since a much bigger clone is one base away. This likely comes from a read error, as the CDR3 has no conserved phenylalanine or tryptophan at its end. The J gene is TRBJ1-5, the V gene TRBV6-1; D may be TRBD1 (5 bases). The CDR3 spans 13 residues. The germline gives CDR1 MNHNS, CDR2 SASEGT. With 5 bases removed from V and 5 bases from J, the gap between germline ends came to 10 bases. The CDR3 region has the DNA TGTGCCAGCAGTCCCCAGGGCCATCAGCCCCAGCATCTT. Its translation: CASSPQGHQPQHL.

A word on this clonotype: With a much larger clone just one base away, this may be a read error. The J gene is TRBJ1-5, the V gene TRBV28, with D possibly matching TRBD1 (6 bases). The CDR3 contains 14 residues. CDR1 MDHEN and CDR2 SYDVKM come from the germline V gene. The CDR3 protein is CASTLRTVNQPQRF. The CDR3 nucleotides are TGTGCCAGCACCTTAAGGACAGTGAATCAGCCCCAGCGTTTT.

This clonotype was recorded many times. The chain combines TRBV28 with TRBJ2-1; TRBD2 aligns across 9 bases. The ends lost 5 bases at V and 4 bases at J; junction bases unmatched: 6. CDR1 is MDHEN, CDR2 SYDVKM, per germline. The CDR3 has 15 residues. The CDR3 nucleotides read TGTGCCAGCAGTCCTGGGACTAGCCGTTACAATGAGCAGTTCTTC. Protein product: CASSPGTSRYNEQFF.

As concerns this clonotype: A much larger clone is a single base away; this may be a read error. This rearrangement joins TRBV6-1 to TRBJ2-3; weak D call: TRBD2 (6 bases). The CDR3 runs to 15 residues. Germline assignment: CDR1 MNHNS and CDR2 SASEGT. CDR3: CTSSFRTTSTDTQYF. The CDR3 region has the DNA TGTACCAGCAGCTTTAGGACTACCAGCACAGATACGCAGTATTTT.

This clonotype has a handful of counts. J is TRBJ2-5 and V is TRBV6-2 or TRBV6-3, with a possible D match to TRBD2 (6 bases). V lost 0 bases, J lost 2 bases, and 13 bases lay in between. CDR3 length: 16 residues. CDR1 and CDR2 (germline): MNHEY, SVGEGT. CDR3 sequence reads: CASSYSPLAVQETQYF. Written as DNA, the CDR3 is TGTGCCAGCAGTTACTCGCCACTAGCAGTACAAGAGACCCAGTACTTC.

This clonotype has just a few counts. V is TRBV7-6 and J is TRBJ2-5; 11 bases line up with TRBD2. V was pared by 5 bases and J by 3 bases, with 8 bases of the junction left unmatched. Looked up from germline, CDR1 is SGHVS and CDR2 is FNYEAQ. This CDR3 has 16 residues. The CDR3 here is CASSPRKTSGKETQYF. The CDR3 DNA reads as TGTGCCAGCAGCCCCCGCAAGACTAGCGGGAAAGAGACCCAGTACTTC. Full variable domain (outside the CDR3, taken from reference TRBV7-6 and TRBJ2-5): GAGVSQSPRYKVTKRGQDVALRCDPISGHVSLYWYRQALGQGPEFLTYFNYEAQQDKSGLPNDRFSAERPEGSISTLTIQRTEQRDSAMYRCASSPRKTSGKETQYFGPGTRLLVL.

Concerning this clonotype: This clone may be a read error of a much larger clone one base away. V is TRBV6-5 and J is TRBJ1-2, with TRBD1 matching 8 bases. This CDR3 is built from 14 residues. Germline values: CDR1 MNHEY, CDR2 SVGAGI. CDR3 in amino acids: CASSSGQETYSYTF. CDR3 nucleotide sequence: TGTGCCAGCAGTTCGGGACAGGAAACCTATAGCTACACCTTC.

Remarks on this clonotype: A much more abundant neighbour one base away suggests this may be a read error. The V gene is TRBV27, the J gene TRBJ1-1; D gene uncertain. Trimming removed 8 bases at V and 2 bases at J, with 12 bases between. The CDR3 sequence is 13 residues long. From germline, CDR1 is MNHEY and CDR2 SMNVEV (reference sequence). The CDR3 bases are TGTGCCAGCTCTGGGCACGGTAACACTGAAGCTTTCTTT. It codes for CASSGHGNTEAFF.

V gene TRBV27 combines with J gene TRBJ1-5; D is perhaps TRBD1 (6 bases). Trimming left V 5 bases short and J 1 base short, with 15 bases between. Germline loops: CDR1 MNHEY, CDR2 SMNVEV (reference sequence). CDR3 length equals 16 residues. The CDR3 nucleotides read TGTGCCAGCAGTCCAGGCGGTACAGGGAGCAATCAGCCCCAGCATTTT. Protein: CASSPGGTGSNQPQHF.